These 23 T cell receptor beta chains were all obtained from the same sample, sequenced in a study of T cells in women clearing cervical HPV infection (dated by TCRdb to the late 2010s). Receptor amplification or capture employed the immunoSEQ multiplex PCR assay. TCRdb's version of the immuneACCESS table is confined to in-frame rearrangements and falls short of the full clone set. An unresolved V gene accounts for under half of the shortfall where checked; the remainder is of unknown origin. The sample table includes 25,000 or so clones. Over 7.5% of the sample rests with the top ten. Sequenced: blood buffy coat. Receptors were obtained from a woman aged 18 to 69 with a cervical HPV16 infection that either progressed to CIN3+ or cleared (not recorded which).

Points on this clone: Read data end 3 residues before the CDR3 end; the end is taken from the germline J gene. The chain has TRBV19 and TRBJ1-4; the D is unclear. Germline-derived CDR1 and CDR2 are LNHDA and SQIVND (reference sequence). V lost 3 bases and J 3 bases, leaving 11 bases between the germline ends. The CDR3 loop spans 15 amino acids. CDR3 amino acids: CASSIPRQANEKLFF. Partial CDR3 DNA: TGTGCCAGTAGTATTCCTCGGCAGGCTAATGAAAAA.

A remark on this clone: Coverage ceases 3 residues before the CDR3 finishes, and the germline J gene fills in the end. The chain joins TRBV20-1 to TRBJ1-1, with D possibly matching TRBD1 (5 bases). The germline V gene has CDR1 DFQATT and CDR2 SNEGSKA (reference sequence). CDR3 length: 15 residues. The CDR3 reads CSARDPFGGVGEAFF. CDR3 DNA, as far as it was read: TGCAGTGCTAGAGATCCTTTCGGGGGAGTCGGGGAA.

Worth noting for this clone: The sequenced fragment ends 3 residues before the CDR3 boundary, so the rest is inferred from the germline J gene. V and J are TRBV10-3 and TRBJ1-2, with a weak D call TRBD1 (6 bases). The CDR3 loop spans 14 amino acids. CDR1 ENHRY and CDR2 SYGVKD come from the germline V gene. V lost 6 bases and J lost 7, with 18 bases in between. CDR3 residues: CAISLNRDLSGYTF. The sequenced part of the CDR3 DNA is TGTGCCATCAGCCTTAACAGGGACCTCAGTGGC.

Points on this clone: With the read ending 3 residues before the CDR3 end, the germline J gene is used to fill in that end. J is TRBJ2-3 and V is TRBV7-9; no reliable D call. CDR1 and CDR2 (germline): SEHNR, FQNEAQ (reference sequence). This CDR3 contains 14 residues. CDR3 DNA (partial): TGTGCCAGCAGCTTAGGCGAGAGCCGATCCCCG. Amino acid sequence: CASSLGESRSP. The whole CDR3 sequence reads CASSLGESRSPQYF.

As to this clone: At one of its ends the junction is not consistent with the germline gene, which may arise from a read error. The CDR3 extends 3 residues past the end of the read, so its final part is completed from the germline J gene. The chain links TRBV7-9 to TRBJ2-7; 9 nucleotides align to TRBD1. Germline assignment: CDR1 SEHNR and CDR2 FQNEAQ (reference sequence). The length of the CDR3 is 14 residues. The DNA read from the CDR3 is TGTGCCAGCGGCTTAGACGGACAGGGGCGCGAG. Translating gives CASGLDGQGRE. The CDR3 reads in full as CASGLDGQGREQYF.

Turning to this clone: The read comes to an end 3 residues before the CDR3 does, leaving the germline J gene to fill in the end. The V gene is TRBV24-1, the J gene TRBJ1-5; D ambiguous. Trimming stripped 0 bases from V and 6 bases from J, with 5 bases between. The CDR3 sequence is 13 residues long. Germline V gene lookup returns CDR1 KGHDR and CDR2 SFDVKD. Incomplete CDR3 DNA: TGTGCCACCAGTGATTTGTCGGGTCAGCCC. This translates into CATSDLSGQP. In full, the CDR3 reads CATSDLSGQPQHF.

With respect to this clone: The CDR3 extends 3 residues past the end of the read, so its final part is completed from the germline J gene. The V call is TRBV12-3 or TRBV12-4, the J call TRBJ1-5; TRBD1 agrees at 9 bases. The V gene end was trimmed by 5 bases and the J gene end by 7 bases; junction bases not matched to a gene: 12. The CDR3 loop spans 16 amino acids. This CDR3 is CASSLMQTGGGQPQHF. Incomplete CDR3 DNA: TGTGCCAGCAGTCTCATGCAGACAGGGGGGGGCCAGCCC.

To note about this clone: The read comes to an end 3 residues before the CDR3 does, leaving the germline J gene to fill in the end. The chain joins TRBV9 to TRBJ1-6; 7 nucleotides line up with TRBD1. Germline CDR1 and CDR2: SGDLS and YYNGEE. J gave up 6 bases and V 4 bases, and 7 bases lay outside the gene matches. The CDR3 runs to 15 residues. The CDR3 loop reads CASSFNRGGNSPLHF. The CDR3 bases that were read are TGTGCCAGCAGCTTCAACAGGGGTGGTAATTCACCC.

A remark on this clone: The read gets to within 3 residues of the CDR3 end, and the germline J gene fills in the rest. The J gene is TRBJ1-1, the V gene TRBV7-2; D is unresolved. The CDR3 runs 14 residues. From germline, CDR1 is SGHTA and CDR2 FQGNSA. V lost 5 bases and J 1 base, leaving 11 bases between the germline ends. CDR3 DNA, as far as it was read: TGTGCCAGCAGCGTCGGACTGACGAACACTGAA. It yields the protein CASSVGLTNTE. The full CDR3 protein reads CASSVGLTNTEAFF.

In the case of this clone: The sequenced fragment ends 3 residues before the CDR3 boundary, so the rest is inferred from the germline J gene. The gene calls are TRBV19 and TRBJ2-7, with 8 nucleotides matching TRBD1. With 8 bases clipped from V and 5 bases from J, the junction kept 14 bases outside the gene matches. The CDR3 is made up of 15 amino acids. The germline V gene encodes CDR1 LNHDA and CDR2 SQIVND (reference sequence). CDR3 sequence: CASGVGFGQGNEQYF. CDR3 bases read: TGTGCCAGTGGCGTGGGCTTTGGACAGGGTAACGAG. Full variable domain (missing parts from reference TRBV19 and TRBJ2-7): DGGITQSPKYLFRKEGQNVTLSCEQNLNHDAMYWYRQDPGQGLRLIYYSQIVNDFQKGDIAEGYSVSREKKESFPLTVTSAQKNPTAFYLCASGVGFGQGNEQYFGPGTRLTVT.

With regard to this clone: The read halts 3 residues ahead of the CDR3 end, with the missing end drawn from the germline J gene. The rearrangement links TRBV10-3 to TRBJ2-5; D tentatively reads TRBD1 or TRBD2 (6 bases each). CDR1 and CDR2 (germline): ENHRY, SYGVKD. The CDR3 has 13 amino acids. With 7 bases removed from V and 4 bases from J, the gap between germline ends came to 13 bases. Partial CDR3 DNA: TGTGCCATCAAGGAACAGGGAGGAGAGACC. Protein sequence: CAIKEQGGET. In full, the CDR3 reads CAIKEQGGETQYF.

Details on this clone: The read comes to an end 3 residues before the CDR3 does, leaving the germline J gene to fill in the end. The chain recombines TRBV2 with TRBJ2-7, with 10 bases lining up with TRBD2. Trimming took 1 base from V and 4 from J; bases not matched to a gene: 4. CDR3 size: 15 residues. CDR1 and CDR2 (germline): SNHLY, FYNNEI. The CDR3 is CASSEGGTSVYEQYF. The sequenced part of the CDR3 DNA is TGTGCCAGCAGTGAAGGGGGGACTAGCGTGTACGAG.

As to this clone: The read stops 3 residues short of the end of the CDR3; the missing end is completed from the germline J gene. The chain uses TRBV7-6 and TRBJ2-5; D unclear. The germline V gene encodes CDR1 SGHVS and CDR2 FNYEAQ. The V and J ends lost 6 bases and 5 bases respectively, with 16 bases between them. CDR3 length equals 14 residues. CDR3 region: CASSLTVQGETQYF. The covered CDR3 bases are TGTGCCAGCAGTTTAACCGTCCAAGGGGAGACC.

Points on this clone: Read coverage stops 3 residues before the CDR3 terminus; the germline J gene supplies the remainder. This chain connects TRBV2 to TRBJ2-7, with TRBD2 as a possible D gene (5 bases). Germline V gives CDR1 SNHLY, CDR2 FYNNEI. V was shortened by 7 bases and J by 2 bases, with 15 bases between the two germline ends. There are 14 residues in the CDR3. The CDR3 reads CASTLGGGPYEQYF. The covered CDR3 bases are TGTGCCAGCACCCTTGGAGGCGGCCCCTACGAG.

Concerning this clone itself: The read stops 3 residues short of the end of the CDR3; the missing end is completed from the germline J gene. This chain uses TRBV2 with TRBJ2-2; the D is unclear. Germline V gene lookup returns CDR1 SNHLY and CDR2 FYNNEI. The length of the CDR3 is 12 residues. V lost 4 bases and J lost 5, with 5 bases in between. The DNA read from the CDR3 is TGTGCCAGCAGTGTAGAGACCGGGGAG. This gives the protein CASSVETGE. The entire CDR3 protein is CASSVETGELFF.

About this clone itself: The read halts 3 residues ahead of the CDR3 end, with the missing end drawn from the germline J gene. The rearrangement links TRBV7-9 to TRBJ1-1; D unresolved. Germline values: CDR1 SEHNR, CDR2 FQNEAQ (reference sequence). The CDR3 loop spans 12 amino acids. The CDR3 DNA, read in part, is TGTGCCAGCAGCCGAGGGCGCCTGGAA. Encoded protein: CASSRGRLE. The full CDR3 protein reads CASSRGRLEAFF.

Turning to this clone: The sequence runs out 3 residues before the end of the CDR3; the remainder is reconstructed from the germline J gene. V usage is TRBV5-4 and J usage is TRBJ1-6; TRBD1 matches at 7 bases. V lost 5 bases and J lost 1; bases outside the gene matches: 6. The germline V gene encodes CDR1 SGHNT and CDR2 YYREEE (reference sequence). The CDR3 length is 16 residues. The CDR3 region is CASSFDRVSYNSPLHF. The part of the CDR3 DNA that was read is TGTGCCAGCAGTTTCGACAGGGTGTCCTATAATTCACCC.

About this clone: Sequencing ends 3 residues short of the CDR3 end; the germline J gene provides the rest. This specimen includes other DNA sequences encoding the same CDR3. This chain uses TRBV6-2 or TRBV6-3 with TRBJ2-2, with D maybe TRBD1 (5 bases). Trimming cost V 7 bases and J 3 bases, with 12 bases left between them. CDR3 size: 14 residues. Germline values: CDR1 MNHEY, CDR2 SVGEGT. The CDR3 bases that were read are TGTGCCAGCAAGAACCAGGGTTACACCGGGGAG. It specifies CASKNQGYTGE. The complete CDR3 reads CASKNQGYTGELFF.

Regarding this clone: The CDR3 end falls 3 residues outside the read, so it is completed with the germline J gene. The gene calls are TRBV7-9 and TRBJ1-2; D not certain. The CDR3 length is 14 residues. Germline V gene lookup returns CDR1 SEHNR and CDR2 FQNEAQ (reference sequence). CDR3 DNA (partial): TGTGCCAGCAGCTTAAGCGGGGATTACAATGAC. Encoded protein: CASSLSGDYND. In full, the CDR3 is CASSLSGDYNDYTF.

Regarding this clone: The read terminates 3 residues before the CDR3 end, so the remaining end is supplied by the germline J gene. This sequence joins TRBV29-1 and TRBJ2-1; perhaps TRBD2 as D (6 bases). CDR3 length equals 15 residues. The germline V and J ends were trimmed by 3 bases and 0 bases, with 12 bases remaining between them. The V gene's germline CDR1 is SQVTM and CDR2 ANQGSEA. The CDR3 sequence: CSVDLAEISYNEQFF. CDR3 bases read: TGCAGCGTTGACTTAGCGGAAATCTCCTACAATGAG.

Notes on this clone: The read terminates 3 residues before the CDR3 end, so the remaining end is supplied by the germline J gene. The chain is built from TRBV20-1 and TRBJ2-7; D may be TRBD1 (5 bases). V was trimmed by 3 bases and J by 2 bases, leaving 8 bases between them. The germline gives CDR1 DFQATT, CDR2 SNEGSKA (reference sequence). CDR3 length: 12 amino acids. The chain's CDR3 is CSARDNTYEQYF. The covered CDR3 bases are TGCAGTGCTAGGGACAACACCTACGAG.

To note about this clone: Read sequence stops 3 residues before the CDR3 end, and the germline J gene provides the missing end. The rearrangement links TRBV19 to TRBJ1-1; no definite D call. In germline, CDR1 is LNHDA, CDR2 SQIVND (reference sequence). The CDR3 length is 14 residues. The V gene lost 1 base and the J gene lost 4 bases, with 10 bases spanning the gap. The DNA read from the CDR3 is TGTGCCAGTAGTATAGGGAACGGGGTCACTGAA. Translating gives CASSIGNGVTE. The full CDR3 reads CASSIGNGVTEAFF.

About this clone: The read halts 3 residues ahead of the CDR3 end, with the missing end drawn from the germline J gene. The chain has TRBV7-9 and TRBJ2-5, with TRBD1 matching 8 bases. Trimming cost V 6 bases and J 5 bases; bases outside gene matches: 11. The CDR3 spans 15 residues. Germline V gene lookup returns CDR1 SEHNR and CDR2 FQNEAQ (reference sequence). The CDR3: CASSPLQGAAETQYF. Incomplete CDR3 DNA: TGTGCCAGCAGTCCCCTTCAGGGGGCGGCTGAGACC. Drawing the rest from reference TRBV7-9 and TRBJ2-5, the complete variable domain is DTGVSQNPRHKITKRGQNVTFRCDPISEHNRLYWYRQTLGQGPEFLTYFQNEAQLEKSRLLSDRFSAERPKGSFSTLEIQRTEQGDSAMYLCASSPLQGAAETQYFGPGTRLLVL.